These T cell receptor beta chains were read from a single sample in a study of sequential checkpoint blockade in melanoma. The table came from immunoSEQ multiplex PCR; TCRdb's copy has only in-frame clones and leaves some out. The sample yields around 18,000 clones, 70% to 75% seen once. The source material was CD8+ T cells sorted from blood (inferred from file names), sampled from a patient given nivolumab and ipilimumab in sequence. Receptors originate from a human donor with melanoma. Both conserved end residues are part of each CDR3. The D gene is left open where the match is weak. Rows give clone size only sometimes, using once, few, many, or a class for an expanded clone.

D | J | length | V | size | DNA | CDR3
- | TRBJ1-5 | 16 | TRBV7-9 | few | TGTGCCAGCAGCTTAGAAGGGGCGCCGAGCAATCAGCCCCAGCATTTT | CASSLEGAPSNQPQHF
TRBD1 | TRBJ2-1 | 16 | TRBV4-3 | - | TGCGCCAGCAGCCAAACTCCTGGGACAGGGGGCGATGAGCAGTTCTTC | CASSQTPGTGGDEQFF
- | TRBJ1-6 | 13 | TRBV7-2 | - | TGTGCCAGCTTCGACCCCGGGAATTCACCCCTCCACTTT | CASFDPGNSPLHF
TRBD1 | TRBJ2-6 | 18 | TRBV9 | few | TGTGCCAGCAGCTACCCGGGACAGGAGAGCTCTGGGGCCAACGTCCTGACTTTC | CASSYPGQESSGANVLTF
- | TRBJ2-7 | 11 | TRBV28 | - | TGTGCCAGCAGCTCACGAGGGGAGCAGTACTTC | CASSSRGEQYF
TRBD1 | TRBJ1-2 | 13 | TRBV29-1 | - | TGCAGCGTTCCGGGACAGGGGGCCTTCGGCTACACCTTC | CSVPGQGAFGYTF
TRBD1 | TRBJ2-7 | 14 | TRBV11-3 | few | TGTGCCAGCAGCTTGCCGGGACAGGGGGGTGAGCAGTACTTC | CASSLPGQGGEQYF
- | TRBJ1-5 | 15 | TRBV19 | medium-sized | TGTGCCAGTAGTGAAGCGGTGGGGAGCAATCAGCCCCAGCATTTT | CASSEAVGSNQPQHF
- | TRBJ2-1 | 13 | TRBV9 | once | TGTGCCAGCAGCGTCGGTTCCTACAATGAGCAGTTCTTC | CASSVGSYNEQFF
TRBD2 | TRBJ2-2 | 19 | TRBV11-3 | - | TGTGCCAGCAGCTTCCCTAGCGGGAGGAAAGTGGGCAACACCGGGGAGCTGTTTTTT | CASSFPSGRKVGNTGELFF
- | TRBJ2-4 | 12 | TRBV9 | - | TGTGCCAGCGGGGGCCCAGAAAACATTCAGTACTTC | CASGGPENIQYF
TRBD2 | TRBJ2-3 | 17 | TRBV27 | few | TGTGCCAGCAGTTTATACGCGGGGGACTCTAGCACAGATACGCAGTATTTT | CASSLYAGDSSTDTQYF
- | TRBJ2-6 | 17 | TRBV6-4 | - | TGTGCCAGCAGTGACTCTGGCCGATTTCCTGGGGCCAACGTCCTGACTTTC | CASSDSGRFPGANVLTF
TRBD2 | TRBJ2-5 | 17 | TRBV4-1 | - | TGCGCCAGCAGCCCCCGGAATAGCGGGAGGGAACAAGAGACCCAGTACTTC | CASSPRNSGREQETQYF
- | TRBJ2-1 | 14 | TRBV10-2 | few | TGCGCCAGCTATACCAGGCTCAAGGACAATGAGCAGTTCTTC | CASYTRLKDNEQFF
TRBD1 | TRBJ2-1 | 15 | TRBV29-1 | - | TGCAGCGTTGAAGATTTTTCGGGGACAGATATCGAGCAGTTCTTC | CSVEDFSGTDIEQFF
TRBD2 | TRBJ2-7 | 14 | TRBV5-1 | once | TGCGCCAGCAGCTCGGGAGGACTGACCTACGAGCAGTACTTC | CASSSGGLTYEQYF
TRBD2 | TRBJ2-7 | 15 | TRBV27 | - | TGTGCCAGCAGTTTAACCGGCGGGGGGGCGGTCGAGCAGTACTTC | CASSLTGGGAVEQYF
- | TRBJ1-2 | 13 | TRBV10-1 | - | TGCGCCAGTAAGGAAACCGGGCCGGAGGACTACACCTTC | CASKETGPEDYTF
TRBD1 | TRBJ2-1 | 16 | TRBV4-3 | - | TGCGCCAGCAGCCACGCGGACAGGGAGCCCTACAATGAGCAGTTCTTC | CASSHADREPYNEQFF
TRBD1 | TRBJ1-3 | 16 | TRBV7-2 | - | TGTGCCAGCAGCTTAGATTTAACAGGGGCTGGAAACACCATATATTTT | CASSLDLTGAGNTIYF
TRBD2 | TRBJ2-5 | 14 | TRBV7-7 | - | TGTGCCAGCAGCCGAACCTCGGGGGGTGAGACCCAGTACTTC | CASSRTSGGETQYF
TRBD1 | TRBJ1-1 | 13 | TRBV25-1 | - | TGTGCCAGCAGCTCCACAGGGGTAACTGAAGCTTTCTTT | CASSSTGVTEAFF
- | TRBJ1-2 | 15 | TRBV18 | - | TGTGCCAGCTCATCGACCGGGACACACCACGGAGGCTACACCTTC | CASSSTGTHHGGYTF
TRBD1 | TRBJ1-2 | 13 | TRBV29-1 | - | TGCAGCGTTGAAGAGGGGACAGTCTATGGCTACACCTTC | CSVEEGTVYGYTF
- | TRBJ1-1 | 17 | TRBV4-3 | few | TGCGCCAGCAGCCAATTTGGAGGCCGCCAAGCGAACACTGAAGCTTTCTTT | CASSQFGGRQANTEAFF
TRBD1 | TRBJ1-2 | 14 | TRBV29-1 | - | TGCAGCGTCACCGGGACAGGGCCTAACTATGGCTACACCTTC | CSVTGTGPNYGYTF